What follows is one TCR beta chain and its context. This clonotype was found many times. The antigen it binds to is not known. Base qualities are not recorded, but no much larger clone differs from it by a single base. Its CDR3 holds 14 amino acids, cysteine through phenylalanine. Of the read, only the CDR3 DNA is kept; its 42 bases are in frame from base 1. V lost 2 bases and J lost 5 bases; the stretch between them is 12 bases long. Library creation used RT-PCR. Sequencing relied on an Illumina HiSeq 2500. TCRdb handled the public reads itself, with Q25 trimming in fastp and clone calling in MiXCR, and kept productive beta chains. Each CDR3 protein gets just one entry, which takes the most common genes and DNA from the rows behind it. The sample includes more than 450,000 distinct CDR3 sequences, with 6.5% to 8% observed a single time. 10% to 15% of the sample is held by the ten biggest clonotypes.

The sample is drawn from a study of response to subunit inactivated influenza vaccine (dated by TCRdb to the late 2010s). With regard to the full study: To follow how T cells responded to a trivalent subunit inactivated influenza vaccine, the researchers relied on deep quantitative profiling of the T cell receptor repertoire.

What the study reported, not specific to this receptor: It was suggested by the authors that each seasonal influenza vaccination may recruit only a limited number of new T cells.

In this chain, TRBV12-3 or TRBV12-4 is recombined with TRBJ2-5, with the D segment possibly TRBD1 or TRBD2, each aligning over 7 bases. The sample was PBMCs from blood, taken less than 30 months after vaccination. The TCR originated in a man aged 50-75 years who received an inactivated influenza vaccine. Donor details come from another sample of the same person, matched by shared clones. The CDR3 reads CASSLIQGGETQYF. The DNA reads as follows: TGTGCCAGCAGTTTAATTCAGGGGGGGGAGACCCAGTACTTC.